The subject of this entry is one T cell receptor beta chain. Its specificity is unknown. CDR3 length equals 12 residues. Germline V gene sequence: CDR1 SNHLY, CDR2 FYNNEI. V lost 7 bases and J lost 1, with 8 bases in between. These data are taken from a study of cytomegalovirus exposure and HLA in healthy donors. Study conclusions and caveats: Most sequenced TCRs were rare (though some public TCRs occurred in many donors). Among TCR beta chains, those listed as cytomegalovirus-associated numbered over 150. Subsequent analysis found a tendency for first-cohort TCR clusters to co-occur within the 120 or so validation repertoires.

Clones were sequenced by immunoSEQ multiplex PCR, and TCRdb holds only the in-frame ones, with some missing. This sample has 250,000 to 400,000 clones, with around 90% found just once. The donors were members of the validation cohort comprising approximately 110 subjects, separate from the roughly 650-subject first cohort. This TCR derives from a man aged 25-45 years in good health and CMV-seronegative. The material sequenced was PBMCs. V usage is TRBV2 and J usage is TRBJ2-7; D is possibly TRBD2 (5 bases). CDR3 sequence reads: CASTTSSYEQYF. Written as DNA, the CDR3 is TGTGCCAGCACCACTAGTTCCTACGAGCAGTACTTC.